The rows below give T cell receptor beta chains drawn from one sample of a study of blood T cell repertoires in COVID-19. The method was immunoSEQ multiplex PCR; TCRdb's version includes in-frame clones alone and lacks a portion of them. The repertoire includes around 57,000 clones, about nine tenths of them detected once, and roughly a fifth sits in the top ten. Sequenced sample: peripheral blood. All receptors come from a woman aged 80 or over with COVID-19, enrolled during active disease. Both conserved end residues are part of each CDR3.

>TRBJ1-2|TRBV3-1/TRBV3-2
CASSQGQGAGYTF
>TRBJ2-5|TRBV25-1
CASSGTWRGSETQYF
>TRBJ2-1|TRBV6-1
CASSELFRNEQFF
>TRBJ1-2|TRBV6-5
CASSYGGRGNYGYTF
>TRBJ2-3|TRBV19
CASRRRGAGGTDTQYF
>TRBJ1-1|TRBV18
CASSPDRGQNTEAFF
>TRBJ1-5|TRBV28
CASSLAQVNQPQHF
>TRBJ2-7|TRBV7-9
CASGRTASYEQYF
>TRBJ2-6|TRBV5-1
CASSLWDRGREANVLTF
>TRBJ1-4|TRBV3-1/TRBV3-2
CASSRQGENEKLFF
>TRBJ2-3|TRBV2
CASSEEWSGIPSTDTQYF
>TRBJ2-3|TRBV5-4
CASSLGASGVSDTQYF
>TRBJ2-7|TRBV7-9
CASSPQGISYEQYF
>TRBJ2-3|TRBV6-5
CASSYSPGGWKDTQYF
>TRBJ1-1|TRBV18
CASSPQRQGGTFF
>TRBJ1-2|TRBV24-1
CATSDSGTGVRGYTF
>TRBJ2-1|TRBV2
CASRGLAGGLFF
>TRBJ2-1|TRBV10-3
CAISPTSGNNEQFF
>TRBJ2-1|TRBV19
CASSTTSGTGQFF
>TRBJ2-7|TRBV6-1
CASSEDRRATYEQYF
>TRBJ1-5|TRBV6-6
CASSGHSNQPQHF
>TRBJ2-7|TRBV6-6
CASSYSGQEGSEQYF
>TRBJ2-7|TRBV12-3/TRBV12-4
CASSFLSYEQYF
>TRBJ1-1|TRBV19
CASTQGLIGTEAFF
>TRBJ2-3|TRBV29-1
CSVSSSTDTQYF
>TRBJ2-7|TRBV9
CASSVGGTSGGEQYF
>TRBJ2-7|TRBV13
CASSRAGESREQYF
>TRBJ2-7|TRBV6-2/TRBV6-3
CASSYRGIRGVHEQYF
>TRBJ2-5|TRBV5-6
CASSLEAGAGRETQYF
>TRBJ1-1|TRBV6-5
CASSYSGGTEAFF
>TRBJ1-1|TRBV19
CASRGPLNTEAFF
>TRBJ1-4|TRBV14
CASSLWTGGNEKLFF
>TRBJ2-1|TRBV6-4
CASSDSSGSYNEQFF
>TRBJ2-1|TRBV25-1
CASRDTGLGLNEQFF
>TRBJ1-1|TRBV18
CASSVDKNSEAFF
>TRBJ1-2|TRBV15
CATSPEGAAYGYTF
>TRBJ1-2|TRBV6-5
CASSFGSEILYGYTF
>TRBJ2-5|TRBV19
CASSIVSGGRQETQYF
>TRBJ2-7|TRBV30
CAWSVGPGSYEQYF
>TRBJ2-4|TRBV15
CARGKVLRNIQYF
>TRBJ2-7|TRBV9
CASSPQDRSSYEQYF
>TRBJ2-5|TRBV20-1
CSASLSDRGLGTQYF
>TRBJ1-2|TRBV11-2
CASSFLLSGYGYTF
>TRBJ2-1|TRBV3-1/TRBV3-2
CASSQQGQGFYNEQFF
>TRBJ2-1|TRBV27
CASSSGWSEQFF
>TRBJ1-4|TRBV27
CASSLGTGLTTNEKLFF
>TRBJ2-5|TRBV19
CASSPGQGAIGQETQYF
>TRBJ2-7|TRBV30
CAWTRGYEQYF